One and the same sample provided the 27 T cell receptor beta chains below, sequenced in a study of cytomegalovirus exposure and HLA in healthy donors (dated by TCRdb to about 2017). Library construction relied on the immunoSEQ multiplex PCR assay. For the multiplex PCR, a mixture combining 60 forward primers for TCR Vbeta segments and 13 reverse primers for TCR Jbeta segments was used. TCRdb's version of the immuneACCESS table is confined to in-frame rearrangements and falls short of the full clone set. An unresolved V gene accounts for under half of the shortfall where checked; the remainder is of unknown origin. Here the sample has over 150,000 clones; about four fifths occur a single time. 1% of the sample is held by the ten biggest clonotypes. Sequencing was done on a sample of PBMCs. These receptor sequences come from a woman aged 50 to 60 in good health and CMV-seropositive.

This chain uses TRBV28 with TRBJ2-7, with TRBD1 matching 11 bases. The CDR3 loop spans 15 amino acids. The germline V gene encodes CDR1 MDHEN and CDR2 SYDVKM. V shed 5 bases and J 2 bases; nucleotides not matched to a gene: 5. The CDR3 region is CASSNGGQGAYEQYF. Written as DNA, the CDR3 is TGTGCCAGCAGTAATGGGGGACAGGGGGCCTACGAGCAGTACTTC.

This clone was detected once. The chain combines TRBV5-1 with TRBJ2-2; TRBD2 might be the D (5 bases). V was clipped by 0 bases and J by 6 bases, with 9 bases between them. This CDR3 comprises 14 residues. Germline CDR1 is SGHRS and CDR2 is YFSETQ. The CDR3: CASSLAGESGELFF. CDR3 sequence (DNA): TGCGCCAGCAGCTTGGCTGGGGAGTCCGGGGAGCTGTTTTTT.

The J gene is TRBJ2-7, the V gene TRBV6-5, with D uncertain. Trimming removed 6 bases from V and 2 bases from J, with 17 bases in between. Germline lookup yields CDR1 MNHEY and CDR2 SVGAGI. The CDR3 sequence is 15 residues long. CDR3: CASRRHYRLTYEQYF. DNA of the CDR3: TGTGCCAGCAGGCGCCATTATCGCCTTACCTACGAGCAGTACTTC.

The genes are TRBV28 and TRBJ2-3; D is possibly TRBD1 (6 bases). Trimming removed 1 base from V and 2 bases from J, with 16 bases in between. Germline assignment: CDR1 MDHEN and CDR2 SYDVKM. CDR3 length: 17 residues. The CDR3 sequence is CASSLSKDSSFTDTQYF. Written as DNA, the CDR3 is TGTGCCAGCAGTTTATCCAAGGACAGCTCCTTCACAGATACGCAGTATTTT. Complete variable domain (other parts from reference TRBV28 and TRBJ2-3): DVKVTQSSRYLVKRTGEKVFLECVQDMDHENMFWYRQDPGLGLRLIYFSYDVKMKEKGDIPEGYSVSREKKERFSLILESASTNQTSMYLCASSLSKDSSFTDTQYFGPGTRLTVL.

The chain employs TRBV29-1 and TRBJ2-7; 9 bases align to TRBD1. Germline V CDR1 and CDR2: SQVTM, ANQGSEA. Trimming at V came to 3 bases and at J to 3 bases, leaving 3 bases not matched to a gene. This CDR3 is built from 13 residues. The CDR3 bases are TGCAGCGTTGAGGGACAGGGTGACTACGAGCAGTACTTC. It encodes CSVEGQGDYEQYF.

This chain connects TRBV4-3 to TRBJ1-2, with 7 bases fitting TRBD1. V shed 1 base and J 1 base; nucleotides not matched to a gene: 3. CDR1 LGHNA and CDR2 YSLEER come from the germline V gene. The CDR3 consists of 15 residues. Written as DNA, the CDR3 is TGCGCCAGCAGCCAAGGTTGGGACAGTAACTATGGCTACACCTTC. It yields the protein CASSQGWDSNYGYTF.

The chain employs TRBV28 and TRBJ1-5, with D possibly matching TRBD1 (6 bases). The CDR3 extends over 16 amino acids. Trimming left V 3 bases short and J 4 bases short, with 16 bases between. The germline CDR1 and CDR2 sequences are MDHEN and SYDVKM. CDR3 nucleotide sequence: TGTGCCAGCAGTTTCTTTGGGGGGGCCTCAAATCAGCCCCAGCATTTT. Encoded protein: CASSFFGGASNQPQHF.

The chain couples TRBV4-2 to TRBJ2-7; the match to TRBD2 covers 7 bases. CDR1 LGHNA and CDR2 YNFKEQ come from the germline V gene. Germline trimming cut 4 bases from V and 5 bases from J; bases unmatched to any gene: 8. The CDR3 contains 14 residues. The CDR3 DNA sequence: TGTGCCAGCAGCCCCGTGGGGGGGACGAACGAGCAGTACTTC. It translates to CASSPVGGTNEQYF.

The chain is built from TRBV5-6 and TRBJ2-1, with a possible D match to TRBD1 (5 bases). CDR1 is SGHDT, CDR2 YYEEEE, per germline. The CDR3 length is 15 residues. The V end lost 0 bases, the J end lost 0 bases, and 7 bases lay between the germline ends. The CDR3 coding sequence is TGTGCCAGCAGCTTGGGGGGCCGCTCCTACAATGAGCAGTTCTTC. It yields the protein CASSLGGRSYNEQFF.

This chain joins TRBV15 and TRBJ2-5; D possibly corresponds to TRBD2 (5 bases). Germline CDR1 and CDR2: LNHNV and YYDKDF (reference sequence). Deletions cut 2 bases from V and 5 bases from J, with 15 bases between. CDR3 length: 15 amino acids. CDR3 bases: TGTGCCACCAGCAGACTCGGGATGACTTCGGAGACCCAGTACTTC. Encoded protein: CATSRLGMTSETQYF. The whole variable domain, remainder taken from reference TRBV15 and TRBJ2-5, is DAMVIQNPRYQVTQFGKPVTLSCSQTLNHNVMYWYQQKSSQAPKLLFHYYDKDFNNEADTPDNFQSRRPNTSFCFLDIRSPGLGDTAMYLCATSRLGMTSETQYFGPGTRLLVL.

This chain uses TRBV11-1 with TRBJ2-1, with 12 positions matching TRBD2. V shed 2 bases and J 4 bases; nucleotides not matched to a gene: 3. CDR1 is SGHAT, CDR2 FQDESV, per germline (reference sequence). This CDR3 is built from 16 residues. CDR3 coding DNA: TGTGCCAGCAGCTTAAAACTAGCGGGAGGTTACAATGAGCAGTTCTTC. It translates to CASSLKLAGGYNEQFF. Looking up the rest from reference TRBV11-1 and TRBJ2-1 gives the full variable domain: EAEVAQSPRYKITEKSQAVAFWCDPISGHATLYWYRQILGQGPELLVQFQDESVVDDSQLPKDRFSAERLKGVDSTLKIQPAELGDSAMYLCASSLKLAGGYNEQFFGPGTRLTVL.

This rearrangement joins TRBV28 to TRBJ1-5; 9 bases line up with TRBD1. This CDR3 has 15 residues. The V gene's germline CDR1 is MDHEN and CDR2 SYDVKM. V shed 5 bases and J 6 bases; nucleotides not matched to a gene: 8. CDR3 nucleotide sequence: TGTGCCAGCAGTACAACAGGGGGCGGATTTCAGCCCCAGCATTTT. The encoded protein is CASSTTGGGFQPQHF.

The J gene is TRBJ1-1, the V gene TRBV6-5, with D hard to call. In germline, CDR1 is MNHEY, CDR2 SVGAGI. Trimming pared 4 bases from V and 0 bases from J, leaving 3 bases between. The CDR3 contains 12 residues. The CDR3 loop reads CASSSMNTEAFF. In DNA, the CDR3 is TGTGCCAGCAGTTCCATGAACACTGAAGCTTTCTTT.

In DNA, the CDR3 is TGTGCCAGCAGCGCCCGGGGTAGCGGGGGGGCCAGGGAGCAGTTCTTC. Its translation is CASSARGSGGAREQFF. V is TRBV9 and J is TRBJ2-1; 11 bases agree with TRBD2. The ends lost 3 bases at V and 10 bases at J; junction bases unmatched: 12. The germline gives CDR1 SGDLS, CDR2 YYNGEE. CDR3 size: 16 residues.

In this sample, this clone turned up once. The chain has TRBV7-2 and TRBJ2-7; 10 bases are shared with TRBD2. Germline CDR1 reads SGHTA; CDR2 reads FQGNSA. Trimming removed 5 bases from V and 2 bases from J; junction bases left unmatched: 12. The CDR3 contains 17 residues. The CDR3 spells CASSPGLAVSITYEQYF. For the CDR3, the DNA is TGTGCCAGCAGCCCCGGACTAGCGGTATCCATTACCTACGAGCAGTACTTC.

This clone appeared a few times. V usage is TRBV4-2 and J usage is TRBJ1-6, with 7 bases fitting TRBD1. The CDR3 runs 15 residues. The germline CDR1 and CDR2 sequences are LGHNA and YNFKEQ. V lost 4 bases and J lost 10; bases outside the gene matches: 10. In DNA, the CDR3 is TGTGCCAGCAGCCGTTCCGGACAGGCGGAGTCACCCCTCCACTTT. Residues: CASSRSGQAESPLHF.

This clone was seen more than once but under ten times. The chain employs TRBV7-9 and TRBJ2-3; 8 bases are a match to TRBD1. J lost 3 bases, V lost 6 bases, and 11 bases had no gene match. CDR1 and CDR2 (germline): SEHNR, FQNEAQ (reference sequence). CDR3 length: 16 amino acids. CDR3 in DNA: TGTGCCAGCAGACCTCGACAGGGGAAAGGGACAGATACGCAGTATTTT. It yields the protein CASRPRQGKGTDTQYF.

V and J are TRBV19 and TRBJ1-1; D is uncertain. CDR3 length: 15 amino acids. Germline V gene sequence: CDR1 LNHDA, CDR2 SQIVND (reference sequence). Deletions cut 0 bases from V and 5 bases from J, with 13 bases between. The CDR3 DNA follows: TGTGCCAGTAGTATAGATCTCCTAGCGAGGACTGAAGCTTTCTTT. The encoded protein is CASSIDLLARTEAFF.

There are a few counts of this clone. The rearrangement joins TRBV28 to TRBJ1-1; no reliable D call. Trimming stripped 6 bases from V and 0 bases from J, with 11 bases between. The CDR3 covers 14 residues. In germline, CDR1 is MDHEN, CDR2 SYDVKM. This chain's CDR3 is CASRSGLLNTEAFF. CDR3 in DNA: TGTGCCAGCAGGAGCGGTCTCTTGAACACTGAAGCTTTCTTT.

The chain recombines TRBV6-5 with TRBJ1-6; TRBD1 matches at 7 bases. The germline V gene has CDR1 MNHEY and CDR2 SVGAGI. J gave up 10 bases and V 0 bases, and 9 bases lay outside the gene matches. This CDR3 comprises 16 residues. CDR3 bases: TGTGCCAGCAGTTACTCAATCTACAGGGGCGGGTCACCCCTCCACTTT. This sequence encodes CASSYSIYRGGSPLHF.

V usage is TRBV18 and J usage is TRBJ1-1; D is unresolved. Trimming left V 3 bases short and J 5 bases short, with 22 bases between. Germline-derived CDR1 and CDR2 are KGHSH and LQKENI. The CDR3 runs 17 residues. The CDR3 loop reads CASSPPGLPSVKTEAFF. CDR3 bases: TGTGCCAGCTCACCCCCGGGTCTGCCTTCGGTAAAAACTGAAGCTTTCTTT.

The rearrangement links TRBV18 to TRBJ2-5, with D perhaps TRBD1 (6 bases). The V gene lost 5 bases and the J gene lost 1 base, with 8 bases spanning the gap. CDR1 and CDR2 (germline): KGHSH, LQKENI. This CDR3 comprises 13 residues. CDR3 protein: CASSTGIQETQYF. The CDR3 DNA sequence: TGTGCCAGCTCAACAGGGATCCAAGAGACCCAGTACTTC.

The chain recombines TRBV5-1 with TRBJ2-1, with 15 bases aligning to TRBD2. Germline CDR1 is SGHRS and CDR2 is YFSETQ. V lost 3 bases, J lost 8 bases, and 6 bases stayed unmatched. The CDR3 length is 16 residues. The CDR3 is CASSSGLAGGSDEQFF. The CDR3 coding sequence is TGCGCCAGCAGCTCGGGACTAGCGGGAGGAAGCGATGAGCAGTTCTTC.

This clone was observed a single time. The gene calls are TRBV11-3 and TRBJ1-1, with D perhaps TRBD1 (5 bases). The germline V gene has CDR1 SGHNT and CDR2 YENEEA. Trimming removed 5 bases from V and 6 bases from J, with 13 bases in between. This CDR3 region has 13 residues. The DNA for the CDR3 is TGTGCCAGCAGCGCAACCCCCAGGGCTGAAGCTTTCTTT. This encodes CASSATPRAEAFF.

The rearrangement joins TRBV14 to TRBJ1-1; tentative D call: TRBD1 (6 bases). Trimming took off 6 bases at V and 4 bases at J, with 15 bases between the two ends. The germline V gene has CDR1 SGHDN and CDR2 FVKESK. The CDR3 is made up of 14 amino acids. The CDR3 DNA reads TGTGCCAGCAGTCCAGGGAACAGGGTCACTGAAGCTTTCTTT. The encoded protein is CASSPGNRVTEAFF. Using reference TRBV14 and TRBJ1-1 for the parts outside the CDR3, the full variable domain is EAGVTQFPSHSVIEKGQTVTLRCDPISGHDNLYWYRRVMGKEIKFLLHFVKESKQDESGMPNNRFLAERTGGTYSTLKVQPAELEDSGVYFCASSPGNRVTEAFFGQGTRLTVV.

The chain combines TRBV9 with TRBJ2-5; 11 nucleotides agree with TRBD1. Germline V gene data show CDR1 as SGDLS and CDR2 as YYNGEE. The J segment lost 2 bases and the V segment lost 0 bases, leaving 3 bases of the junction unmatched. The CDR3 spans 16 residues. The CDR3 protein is CASSVVGQGVQETQYF. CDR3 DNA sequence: TGTGCCAGCAGCGTAGTGGGACAGGGGGTTCAAGAGACCCAGTACTTC.

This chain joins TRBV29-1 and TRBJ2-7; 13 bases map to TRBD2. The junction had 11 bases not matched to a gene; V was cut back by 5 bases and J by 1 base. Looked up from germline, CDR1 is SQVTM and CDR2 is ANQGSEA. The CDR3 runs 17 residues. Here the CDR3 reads CSVSGTSGTQSSYEQYF. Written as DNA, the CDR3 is TGCAGCGTTTCCGGGACTAGCGGGACTCAAAGTTCCTACGAGCAGTACTTC.